This TCR beta chain is drawn from a study of T cell responses to AZD1222 COVID-19 vaccine. CDR1 SGHTA and CDR2 FQGNSA come from the germline V gene. V gave up 6 bases and J gave up 7 bases, with 13 bases separating them. CDR3 size: 14 residues. Method: immunoSEQ multiplex PCR; TCRdb's copy keeps in-frame clones and lacks some. The sample includes fewer than 110,000 clones, roughly 90% of them seen just once. In this sample, this clone turned up a few times. The chain employs TRBV7-2 and TRBJ1-6; a weak D match, TRBD1 (6 bases). This sample comprised peripheral blood, obtained on day 0 of AZD1222 vaccination. This sequence was found in an adult in good health. CDR3 amino acids: CASSSTGANSPLHF. In DNA, the CDR3 is TGTGCCAGCAGTTCGACAGGCGCAAATTCACCCCTCCACTTT.